This TCR beta chain was sequenced for a study of T-cell reconstitution after alpha-beta-depleted transplantation in children. TCRbeta library construction was performed incorporating unique molecular identifiers. TCRdb re-derived calls from the PCR reads in MiXCR, one entry per CDR3 protein. The sample consists of hundreds of thousands of distinct CDR3 sequences, around 16% of them appearing once. Notes on the study in general: A year had passed since transplant, and T-cell counts and diversity by then came mostly from newly produced T cells.

This clonotype was seen ten or more times. Its target is unknown. CDR3 size: 12 residues. Trimming removed 1 base at V and 7 bases at J, with 5 bases between. Germline V lookup: CDR1 MNHNY, CDR2 SVGAGI (reference sequence). This TCR derives from a male patient between 2 and 10 years old who had a stem cell transplant for acute lymphoblastic leukemia, so the T cells may come from the graft donor. The V gene is TRBV6-6, the J gene TRBJ1-5; unclear D gene. Sequenced material: PBMCs, mostly from graft donor cells, taken 360 days after TCRalphabeta/CD19-depleted stem cell transplant. The CDR3 is CASSYFRQPQHF. The CDR3 region has the DNA TGTGCCAGCAGTTACTTCCGGCAGCCCCAGCATTTT.